These 26 T cell receptor beta chains were sequenced from one sample in a study of T cells after yellow fever vaccination. MiXCR was run by TCRdb on the 5' RACE reads, yielding one entry per CDR3 protein. Found here are 250,000 to 300,000 distinct CDR3 sequences, about 5.2% of them singletons; the top ten hold roughly 3.5%. Source: CD4+ T cells sorted from PBMCs, taken on the day of the yellow fever booster vaccination. The origin of the receptors is a man aged 18 to 30 who received the YFV17D yellow fever vaccine.

This clonotype was detected only a few times. This chain joins TRBV6-6 and TRBJ1-2, with 7 bases matching TRBD1. The junction had 2 bases not matched to a gene; V was cut back by 4 bases and J by 3 bases. CDR3 length: 13 residues. CDR1 is MNHNY and CDR2 is SVGAGI in the germline V gene (reference sequence). The CDR3 spells CASSSGGDYGYTF. The CDR3 bases are TGTGCCAGCAGTTCAGGGGGTGACTATGGCTACACCTTC.

The chain joins TRBV4-3 to TRBJ1-2, with a tentative D call TRBD1 (6 bases). This CDR3 spans 15 amino acids. Trimming took 1 base from V and 4 from J, leaving 13 bases between them. Germline V gene data show CDR1 as LGHNA and CDR2 as YSLEER. The CDR3 is CASSQVPARGYGYTF. The CDR3 DNA is TGCGCCAGCAGCCAAGTCCCCGCCAGGGGCTATGGCTACACCTTC.

The V and J genes are TRBV7-2 and TRBJ2-1, with 8 nucleotides matching TRBD1. The CDR3 is 12 amino acids. The germline V gene encodes CDR1 SGHTA and CDR2 FQGNSA. The trim removed 6 bases at V and 8 bases at J, leaving 3 bases unmatched. DNA of the CDR3: TGTGCCAGCAGGACAGGGGCCTATGAGCAGTTCTTC. Translating it yields CASRTGAYEQFF.

This clonotype has only a few counts. This chain connects TRBV15 to TRBJ1-2; D call uncertain. The CDR3 runs to 15 residues. V was cut by 1 base and J by 4 bases, with 13 bases left in between. CDR1 and CDR2 (germline): LNHNV, YYDKDF (reference sequence). CDR3 bases: TGTGCCACCAGCAGAGTGGCCTCATCAAGCTATGGCTACACCTTC. As protein: CATSRVASSSYGYTF. The variable domain in full, with the rest retrieved from reference TRBV15 and TRBJ1-2, is DAMVIQNPRYQVTQFGKPVTLSCSQTLNHNVMYWYQQKSSQAPKLLFHYYDKDFNNEADTPDNFQSRRPNTSFCFLDIRSPGLGDTAMYLCATSRVASSSYGYTFGSGTRLTVV.

The genes are TRBV5-1 and TRBJ1-1; D possibly corresponds to TRBD1 (5 bases). This CDR3 has 14 amino acids. The germline CDR1 and CDR2 sequences are SGHRS and YFSETQ. Trimming removed 1 base from V and 4 bases from J, with 11 bases in between. CDR3: CASSLRVGGTEAFF. The CDR3 nucleotides read TGCGCCAGCAGCTTGAGGGTGGGGGGCACTGAAGCTTTCTTT.

This clonotype came up many times. The V gene is TRBV6-5, the J gene TRBJ1-5; no firm D call. This CDR3 has 13 residues. The germline CDR1 and CDR2 sequences are MNHEY and SVGAGI. Between the trimmed V and J ends, which lost 5 bases and 0 bases, there was a span of 5 bases. CDR3: CASSDYSNQPQHF. The DNA of the CDR3 is TGTGCCAGCAGTGATTATAGCAATCAGCCCCAGCATTTT.

This clonotype was seen at least ten times. This chain links TRBV5-1 with TRBJ2-1; 8 bases fit TRBD2. Per the germline V gene, CDR1 is SGHRS and CDR2 is YFSETQ. V lost 4 bases to trimming and J lost 3 bases; unmatched junction nucleotides: 6. This CDR3 region has 15 residues. CDR3 region: CASSDPSGFYNEQFF. CDR3 nucleotide sequence: TGCGCCAGCAGCGACCCTAGCGGGTTCTACAATGAGCAGTTCTTC.

This clonotype appeared a few times. This sequence joins TRBV6-5 and TRBJ1-1; maybe TRBD1 (6 bases). Trimming took off 6 bases at V and 6 bases at J, with 11 bases between the two ends. From germline, CDR1 is MNHEY and CDR2 SVGAGI. CDR3 length: 12 amino acids. The chain's CDR3 is CASSQGRAEAFF. CDR3 nucleotide sequence: TGTGCCAGCAGCCAGGGGAGGGCTGAAGCTTTCTTT.

The rearrangement joins TRBV12-3 or TRBV12-4 to TRBJ1-2; no clear D. V dropped 6 bases and J dropped 8 bases, with 22 bases sitting between them. CDR3 length: 15 residues. CDR3: CASSRSYRRAQGYTF. The CDR3, as DNA: TGTGCCAGCAGCCGCTCCTATCGCCGAGCGCAAGGCTACACCTTC.

This clonotype was detected many times. V usage is TRBV7-2 and J usage is TRBJ2-5; D remains unclear. Germline loops: CDR1 SGHTA, CDR2 FQGNSA. Trimming removed 5 bases at V and 2 bases at J, with 9 bases between. The CDR3 has 13 residues. The CDR3 nucleotides read TGTGCCAGCAGCGCGAGAAGACAAGAGACCCAGTACTTC. Its translation is CASSARRQETQYF.

This clonotype turned up a few times. The V and J genes are TRBV19 and TRBJ1-6; 8 bases are shared with TRBD1. Trimming cost V 5 bases and J 9 bases; bases outside gene matches: 6. The CDR3 runs to 14 residues. CDR1 and CDR2 (germline): LNHDA, SQIVND (reference sequence). CDR3 DNA: TGTGCCAGTAGTCCGAACAGGGGGGGTTCACCCCTCCACTTT. Protein sequence: CASSPNRGGSPLHF.

Ten or more counts support this clonotype. This chain uses TRBV5-4 with TRBJ2-3; maybe TRBD2 (6 bases). Germline values: CDR1 SGHNT, CDR2 YYREEE (reference sequence). The V gene lost 4 bases and the J gene lost 4 bases, with 13 bases spanning the gap. The CDR3 loop spans 14 amino acids. As DNA, the CDR3 is TGTGCCAGCAGCCCGCCGGGACTCTCAGATACGCAGTATTTT. Encoded protein: CASSPPGLSDTQYF.

This clonotype was seen a few times. This sequence joins TRBV30 and TRBJ2-2, with D uncertain. Germline CDR1 GTSNPN, CDR2 SVGIG (reference sequence). There are 11 residues in the CDR3. The germline V and J ends were trimmed by 1 base and 8 bases, with 5 bases remaining between them. CDR3 sequence: CAWSAAGELFF. CDR3 nucleotides: TGTGCCTGGAGTGCCGCAGGGGAGCTGTTTTTT.

To note about this clonotype: The junction shows a germline mismatch at one end, possibly a read error. The gene calls are TRBV29-1 and TRBJ1-3; D is uncertain. The CDR3 is 14 amino acids. Looked up from germline, CDR1 is SQVTM and CDR2 is ANQGSEA. CDR3 amino acids: CSVERGVSGNTISF. The CDR3 DNA reads TGCAGCGTTGAGCGCGGGGTCTCTGGAAACACCATATCTTTT.

About this clonotype itself: A much larger clone lies one base from this, so it may be a read error. The V gene is TRBV12-3 or TRBV12-4, the J gene TRBJ1-2, with TRBD1 matching over 7 bases. This CDR3 has 14 amino acids. The CDR3 DNA follows: TGTGGCAGCAGTTCCCGGCAGGGGGGCTATGGCTACACCTTC. Protein product: CGSSSRQGGYGYTF.

This clonotype has more than one count but fewer than ten. The chain couples TRBV6-5 to TRBJ2-5; 10 bases are shared with TRBD2. V was clipped by 4 bases and J by 5 bases; unmatched bases: 10. CDR3 length: 16 amino acids. Germline V gene data show CDR1 as MNHEY and CDR2 as SVGAGI. CDR3 coding DNA: TGTGCCAGCAGTTTCCAACTAGCGGGGTTTAGGGAGACCCAGTACTTC. Translated, it gives CASSFQLAGFRETQYF.

The table lists this clonotype with many counts. The chain is built from TRBV11-2 and TRBJ2-1; 7 bases line up with TRBD1. Germline V gene sequence: CDR1 SGHAT, CDR2 FQNNGV. This CDR3 is 15 amino acids long. After removal of 8 bases from V and 1 base from J, the junction contained 8 bases not matched to a gene. CDR3 sequence reads: CASRGHRGSYNEQFF. For the CDR3, the DNA is TGTGCCAGCCGGGGCCACAGGGGTTCCTACAATGAGCAGTTCTTC.

The CDR3 loop reads CSVRTDRVETEAFF. The CDR3 DNA reads TGCAGCGTACGAACCGACAGGGTCGAGACTGAAGCTTTCTTT. J is TRBJ1-1 and V is TRBV29-1, with 7 bases that match TRBD1. V trimming: 6 bases; J trimming: 5 bases; junction bases outside the gene matches: 12. Germline V gene data show CDR1 as SQVTM and CDR2 as ANQGSEA. The length of the CDR3 is 14 residues.

The J gene is TRBJ2-7, the V gene TRBV20-1; D tentatively fits TRBD1 or TRBD2 (5 bases each). CDR1 is DFQATT and CDR2 is SNEGSKA in the germline V gene (reference sequence). The length of the CDR3 is 10 residues. V was shortened by 0 bases and J by 13 bases, with 10 bases between the two germline ends. The CDR3 DNA reads TGCAGTGCTAGAGATGAGGGGCCCTACGTC. It yields the protein CSARDEGPYV.

This clonotype was seen many times. The chain employs TRBV7-2 and TRBJ2-2, with unresolved D. Per germline, CDR1 SGHTA and CDR2 FQGNSA. CDR3 length: 12 amino acids. V lost 5 bases and J lost 0, with 1 base in between. CDR3: CASSPNTGELFF. Written as DNA, the CDR3 is TGTGCCAGCAGCCCGAACACCGGGGAGCTGTTTTTT.

This clonotype turned up a few times. The genes are TRBV6-4 and TRBJ2-3; D not resolved. Germline V gene sequence: CDR1 MRHNA, CDR2 SNTAGT. Between the trimmed V and J ends, which lost 0 bases and 8 bases, there was a span of 9 bases. The CDR3 is 13 amino acids. The CDR3: CASSDSDPGTQYF. The CDR3 nucleotides are TGTGCCAGCAGTGACTCCGACCCGGGTACGCAGTATTTT.

V is TRBV5-1 and J is TRBJ1-4; D call uncertain. Germline V gene lookup returns CDR1 SGHRS and CDR2 YFSETQ. The CDR3 totals 15 residues. The V and J ends lost 2 bases and 0 bases respectively, with 8 bases between them. The DNA for the CDR3 is TGCGCCAGCAGCTTCTCGGCGGCAACTAATGAAAAACTGTTTTTT. This sequence encodes CASSFSAATNEKLFF.

This clonotype turned up a few times. The genes are TRBV20-1 and TRBJ2-3; possible D gene TRBD2, 5 bases. Deletions cut 6 bases from V and 2 bases from J, with 15 bases between. Germline CDR1 reads DFQATT; CDR2 reads SNEGSKA (reference sequence). This CDR3 has 14 amino acids. The CDR3 nucleotides read TGCAGTGCCAGAAGCGGAGAGAACACAGATACGCAGTATTTT. Translating gives CSARSGENTDTQYF.

This clonotype has more than one count but fewer than ten. The rearrangement joins TRBV7-2 to TRBJ2-6, with D perhaps being TRBD1 or TRBD2 (6 bases each). V gave up 5 bases and J gave up 4 bases, with 18 bases separating them. CDR3 length equals 17 residues. The germline gives CDR1 SGHTA, CDR2 FQGNSA. The chain's CDR3 is CASSPPNRDFGANVLTF. The CDR3 nucleotides are TGTGCCAGCAGCCCCCCCAACAGGGACTTCGGGGCCAACGTCCTGACTTTC.

This clonotype has a count of ten or more. This sequence joins TRBV7-9 and TRBJ2-5; 7 bases are shared with TRBD2. V trimming: 2 bases; J trimming: 1 base; junction bases outside the gene matches: 1. The CDR3 runs 14 residues. Per the germline V gene, CDR1 is SEHNR and CDR2 is FQNEAQ (reference sequence). The CDR3 region has the DNA TGTGCCAGCAGCTTACGGACTAGCCAAGAGACCCAGTACTTC. This codes for CASSLRTSQETQYF.

A few counts support this clonotype. This chain uses TRBV23-1 with TRBJ2-7; D not certain. TRBV23-1 is an open reading frame, and its role is uncertain. This CDR3 region has 14 residues. Trimming took off 3 bases at V and 6 bases at J, with 15 bases between the two ends. CDR3 region: CASSHMPWPLEQYV. CDR3 nucleotides: TGCGCCAGCAGTCATATGCCATGGCCTCTCGAGCAGTACGTC.